The following is a TCR beta chain sequence with its context. Its antigen is as yet unknown. V shed 0 bases and J shed 0 bases, with 10 bases lying between them. Germline V gives CDR1 SGHKS, CDR2 YYEKEE (reference sequence). The CDR3 totals 16 residues. These data belong to a study of T cell responses to AZD1222 COVID-19 vaccine. Overall study results and limits: Only a handful of AZD1222 recipients, six or seven in all, had baseline seropositivity. Unmutated variant regions reportedly attract nearly half of all spike-specific TCRs. Regions 160-218 and 743-854 dominated among vaccine-associated CD4 TCRs spanning spike. The donors showed a predominance of white British ancestry and of females, with possible underestimation of clonal diversity.

Clones were read by immunoSEQ multiplex PCR, and TCRdb kept only the in-frame ones, dropping some. This sample has 200,000 to 250,000 clones, with approximately 94% found just once. V and J are TRBV5-5 and TRBJ1-5; D not resolved. This specimen was peripheral blood, taken on day 0 of MenACWY control vaccination. This TCR was recovered from an adult in good health. The CDR3 bases are TGTGCCAGCAGCTTGGATCCCCAGACTAGCAATCAGCCCCAGCATTTT. Encoded protein: CASSLDPQTSNQPQHF.